This T cell receptor (beta chain) was documented in a study of blood T cell repertoires in COVID-19 (dated by TCRdb to between 2020 and 2021). About the study as a whole: Samples covering the acute and convalescent phases of COVID-19 were provided by collaborators in the United States, Italy and Spain. The material from the prospective study consisted of cDNA or gDNA derived from T cells, B-cell-depleted T cells, or PBMCs. The dataset comprised deeply sampled blood TCRbeta repertoires from subjects exposed to, actively infected with, or recovered from COVID-19. The repertoires were released in a freely available public database intended as a resource for research on the immune response to SARS-CoV-2. Samples came from the ongoing ImmuneRACE study (first 160 participants) plus 1,254 subjects from 6 global collaborators. A de-identified subject ID, COVID-19 status, age in years and sex were almost always included in the sample metadata. Where HLA class I and class II types were available, the types were taken from metadata supplied by the sample provider, not from assay-based typing.

Regarding this clone: It has no known antigen specificity. Base quality data are lacking; no much larger clone is found one base away.

The CDR3 covers 14 residues, taking in both the cysteine and the phenylalanine. The DNA shown is the 42-base CDR3, in frame from base 1. As encoded in the germline V gene (reference sequence), CDR1 is LGHDT while CDR2 is YNNKEL. Trimming removed 6 bases from V and 5 bases from J; the gene matches leave 9 bases unexplained. Participants in the prospective study were aged roughly 18 to 90 years, lived in under 30 United States geographic areas, and enrolled through a virtual design. In the prospective study, cohorts were assigned on the basis of participant-reported clinical history obtained from a screening survey and a study questionnaire. A participant counted as exposed if, within 2 weeks of entering the study, that participant had been in contact with someone who had a PCR-confirmed or clinician-diagnosed COVID-19 case. Mobile phlebotomists in the prospective study collected whole blood, serum and a nasopharyngeal or oropharyngeal swab from every participant. Over a roughly 2-month period, participants in the prospective study had the option of providing additional blood draws and questionnaires. Prospective study blood samples were shipped either frozen or at room temperature before DNA extraction.

Study-wide conclusions, independent of this receptor: Clinical and demographic metadata were provided uncurated, with the amount varying by source and participant.

TCRbeta CDR3 regions were amplified from genomic DNA using the immunoSEQ Assay, a bias-controlled multiplex PCR. Per the source publication's procedure: The number of nucleated cells in each sample was estimated by amplification of reference gene primers within the assay. To quantify the absolute abundance of each unique TCRbeta CDR3 rearrangement, sequence reads were collapsed and filtered. Productive Simpson clonality was computed per sample as the square root of Simpson's diversity index over productive rearrangements. TCRdb holds this immuneACCESS table with in-frame rearrangements only. Some clones are missing; in checked studies, unresolved V genes explain under half, and the rest has no known cause. Clone size and the V and J calls come from that table; the DNA yielded D and trimming. This sample is represented by roughly 220,000 clones; nearly 90% of them were singletons. The top ten clones comprise roughly 15% of the sample.

This TCR derives from a man under 40 who had been exposed to COVID-19. The sample comprised PBMCs or T cells enriched from blood (not recorded which). This chain is built from TRBV3-1 (or the pseudogene TRBV3-2) and TRBJ1-1, with 7 bases in between that match TRBD1. CDR3 region: CASSRQGASTEAFF. The nucleotide sequence is TGTGCCAGCAGTCGACAGGGAGCGTCAACTGAAGCTTTCTTT.